These 4 T cell receptor beta chains came from one sample sequenced in a study of T cell repertoires in cytomegalovirus infection. TCRdb analysed the reads with MiXCR anew, one entry per CDR3 protein. Of about 530,000 distinct CDR3 sequences in the sample, less than 30% were seen once. Sequencing was performed on PBMCs. The origin of the receptors is a human donor in good health (CMV status not recorded). Some clones in this sample may be carry-over from other donors' samples.

The chain employs TRBV11-2 and TRBJ2-7, with 12 bases lining up with TRBD2. This CDR3 contains 15 residues. Looked up from germline, CDR1 is SGHAT and CDR2 is FQNNGV. Trimming removed 1 base from V and 6 bases from J; junction bases left unmatched: 4. The CDR3 nucleotides read TGTGCCAGCAGCTTAGGACTAGCGGGAGCAGGCGAGCAGTACGTC. Translating it yields CASSLGLAGAGEQYV.

This clonotype turned up a few times. The chain joins TRBV6-5 to TRBJ2-7, with 8 bases fitting TRBD1. The CDR3 length is 15 residues. CDR1 is MNHEY, CDR2 SVGAGI, per germline. The V and J ends lost 6 bases and 0 bases, in that order; junction bases with no gene match: 7. DNA of the CDR3: TGTGCCAGCAGATACAGGGGGGATTCCTCCTACGAGCAGTACTTC. Translated, it gives CASRYRGDSSYEQYF.

The chain recombines TRBV15 with TRBJ2-1; D gene uncertain. V lost 4 bases, J lost 4 bases, and 8 bases lay in between. Germline loops: CDR1 LNHNV, CDR2 YYDKDF (reference sequence). The CDR3 extends over 13 amino acids. The CDR3 DNA sequence: TGTGCCACCAGCAAGGACGCATACAATGAGCAGTTCTTC. Its translation is CATSKDAYNEQFF.

The CDR3 sequence: CSVVDRGSDTQYF. CDR3 coding DNA: TGCAGCGTTGTGGACAGGGGGTCAGATACGCAGTATTTT. This rearrangement joins TRBV29-1 to TRBJ2-3; TRBD1 matches at 10 bases. The CDR3 covers 13 residues. The germline CDR1 and CDR2 sequences are SQVTM and ANQGSEA. With 4 bases clipped from V and 4 bases from J, the junction kept 2 bases outside the gene matches.